The sequence of this T cell receptor beta chain was determined in a study of graft-versus-host responses after intestinal transplantation. Study-level information: Multivisceral, liver-intestinal, or isolated intestinal grafts were transplanted into recipients.

CFSE-labeled responder cells (roughly 200,000) were plated with roughly 200,000 irradiated, violet-dye-labeled stimulator cells. Trimming shortened V by 5 bases and J by 0 bases, and 8 bases separated the two germline ends. The CDR3 consists of 14 residues. CDR1 LGHNA and CDR2 YNFKEQ come from the germline V gene. General study findings and limits: Circulating GvH clone levels at their peak were associated with HvG declines (early post-transplant).

Here immunoSEQ multiplex PCR was the method, and the copy in TCRdb shows in-frame clones only, minus some. The table includes roughly 20,000 clones, over 35% detected once. The clonotype originates from a human patient who received an intestinal transplant. The chain uses TRBV4-2 and TRBJ1-3; no clear D gene. The sample consisted of alloreactive CD4+ T cells from a mixed lymphocyte reaction culture, taken before intestinal transplant. Subset given: CFSE-low proliferating T cells sorted from roughly six-day pre-transplant mixed lymphocyte reaction (GvH or HvG direction). DNA for the CDR3: TGTGCCAGCAGCGAGAGTCTCTCTGGAAACACCATATATTTT. Residues: CASSESLSGNTIYF.